This TCR beta chain was recorded in a study of OX40 agonist ivuxolimab in advanced cancers. Study background: Ivuxolimab, which patients received intravenously every 2 weeks, was dosed at 0.01 to 10 mg/kg. Patients enrolled in dose escalation were diagnosed with hepatocellular carcinoma, melanoma, renal cell or head and neck cancer.

Germline V gene data show CDR1 as MNHEY and CDR2 as SVGAGI. V gave up 2 bases and J gave up 7 bases, with 15 bases separating them. This CDR3 region has 15 residues. To note about this clone: Its antigen remains unidentified.

TCRdb's copy holds only in-frame clones and misses some; the assay was immunoSEQ multiplex PCR. The sample includes tens of thousands of clones, about 87% of them seen just once. Findings and limits, study-wide: The average count of expanded clones was higher among CD8+ T cells than among CD4+. In the 0.1 to 3.0 mg/kg range, CD4+ and CD8+ blood T cells had expanded clonally by week 6.

This chain uses TRBV6-5 with TRBJ2-1; TRBD1 might be the D (6 bases). This TCR came from an adult with an advanced solid tumor such as melanoma, head and neck, liver or kidney cancer. Sequencing used CD4+ or CD8+ T cells sorted from blood, obtained in a trial of the OX40 agonist ivuxolimab. The chain's CDR3 is CASSYVGGGSNEQFF. For the CDR3, the DNA is TGTGCCAGCAGTTACGTTGGGGGCGGATCTAATGAGCAGTTCTTC.